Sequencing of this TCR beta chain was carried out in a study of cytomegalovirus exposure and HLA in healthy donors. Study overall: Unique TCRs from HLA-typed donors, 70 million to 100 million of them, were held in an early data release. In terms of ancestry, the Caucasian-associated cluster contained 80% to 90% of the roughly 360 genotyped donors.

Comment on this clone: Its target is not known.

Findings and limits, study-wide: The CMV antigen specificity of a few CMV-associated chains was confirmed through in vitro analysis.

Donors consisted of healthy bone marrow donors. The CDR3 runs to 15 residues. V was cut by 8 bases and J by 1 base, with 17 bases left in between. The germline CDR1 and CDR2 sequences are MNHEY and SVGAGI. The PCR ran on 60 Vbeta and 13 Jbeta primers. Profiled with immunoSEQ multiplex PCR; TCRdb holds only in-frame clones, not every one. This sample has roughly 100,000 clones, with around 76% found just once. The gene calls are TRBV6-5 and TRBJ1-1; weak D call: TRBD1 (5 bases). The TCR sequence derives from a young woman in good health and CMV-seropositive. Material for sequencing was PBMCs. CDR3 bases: TGTGCCAGCCTCCACCCCGCCGACAGGAACACTGAAGCTTTCTTT. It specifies CASLHPADRNTEAFF.